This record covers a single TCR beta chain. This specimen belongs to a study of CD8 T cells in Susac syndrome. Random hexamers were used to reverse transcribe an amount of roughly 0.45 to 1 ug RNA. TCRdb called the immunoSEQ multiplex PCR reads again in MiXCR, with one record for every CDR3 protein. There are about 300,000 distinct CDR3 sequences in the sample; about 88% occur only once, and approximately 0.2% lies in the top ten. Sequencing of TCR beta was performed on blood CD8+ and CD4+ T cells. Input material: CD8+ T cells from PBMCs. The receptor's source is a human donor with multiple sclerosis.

CDR3 loop: CASSLAGLAKNIQYF. The CDR3 bases are TGTGCCAGCAGTTTAGCGGGGCTAGCCAAAAACATTCAGTACTTC. The chain links TRBV27 to TRBJ2-4, with D possibly matching TRBD2 (6 bases). The CDR3 has 15 amino acids. CDR1 and CDR2 from the germline V gene are MNHEY and SMNVEV (reference sequence). V lost 2 bases and J 0 bases, leaving 8 bases between the germline ends.